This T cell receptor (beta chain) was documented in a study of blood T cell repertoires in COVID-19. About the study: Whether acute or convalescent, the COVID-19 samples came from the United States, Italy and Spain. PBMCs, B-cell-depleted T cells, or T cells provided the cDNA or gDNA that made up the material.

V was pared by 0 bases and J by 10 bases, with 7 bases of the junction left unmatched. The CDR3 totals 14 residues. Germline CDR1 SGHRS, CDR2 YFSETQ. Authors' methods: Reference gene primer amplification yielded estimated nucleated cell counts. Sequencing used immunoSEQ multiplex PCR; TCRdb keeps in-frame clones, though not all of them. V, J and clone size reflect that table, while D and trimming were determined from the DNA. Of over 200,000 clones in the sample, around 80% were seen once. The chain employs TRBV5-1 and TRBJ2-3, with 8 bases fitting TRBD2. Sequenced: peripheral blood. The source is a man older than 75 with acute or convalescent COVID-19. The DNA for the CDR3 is TGCGCCAGCAGCTTGGCCGGGGGGGCGGAGGCGCAGTATTTT. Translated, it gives CASSLAGGAEAQYF.